The sequence of this T cell receptor beta chain was determined in a study of cytomegalovirus exposure and HLA in healthy donors. Study-wide findings and caveats: Reports described diagnosis of cytomegalovirus status by the classifier as highly specific and sensitive. Roughly uniform depth of sequencing across donors was assumed in presence/absence analyses. A highly shared variant cluster was judged a likely technical artifact.

About this clone: The antigen is not known.

The study ran its PCR with 60 Vbeta and 13 Jbeta primers. Study processing details: Later, roughly 80 million unique TCR beta chains were counted in an analysis, and approximately 10 million of them were shared. Profiled with immunoSEQ multiplex PCR; TCRdb holds only in-frame clones, not every one. That table gives V, J and clone size, and the DNA gave D and trimming. The sample has 100,000 to 120,000 clones, around 75% seen once. This receptor was identified in a man between 25 and 39 years old in good health and CMV-seronegative. The source material was PBMCs.

CDR3 amino acids: CASNEPGGTATYEQYF. CDR3 coding DNA: TGTGCCAGCAACGAACCCGGCGGGACAGCGACCTACGAGCAGTACTTC. The gene calls are TRBV7-2 and TRBJ2-7, with D possibly matching TRBD1 (7 bases). CDR1 is SGHTA, CDR2 FQGNSA, per germline. The CDR3 is 16 amino acids. V lost 7 bases and J lost 2, with 21 bases in between.